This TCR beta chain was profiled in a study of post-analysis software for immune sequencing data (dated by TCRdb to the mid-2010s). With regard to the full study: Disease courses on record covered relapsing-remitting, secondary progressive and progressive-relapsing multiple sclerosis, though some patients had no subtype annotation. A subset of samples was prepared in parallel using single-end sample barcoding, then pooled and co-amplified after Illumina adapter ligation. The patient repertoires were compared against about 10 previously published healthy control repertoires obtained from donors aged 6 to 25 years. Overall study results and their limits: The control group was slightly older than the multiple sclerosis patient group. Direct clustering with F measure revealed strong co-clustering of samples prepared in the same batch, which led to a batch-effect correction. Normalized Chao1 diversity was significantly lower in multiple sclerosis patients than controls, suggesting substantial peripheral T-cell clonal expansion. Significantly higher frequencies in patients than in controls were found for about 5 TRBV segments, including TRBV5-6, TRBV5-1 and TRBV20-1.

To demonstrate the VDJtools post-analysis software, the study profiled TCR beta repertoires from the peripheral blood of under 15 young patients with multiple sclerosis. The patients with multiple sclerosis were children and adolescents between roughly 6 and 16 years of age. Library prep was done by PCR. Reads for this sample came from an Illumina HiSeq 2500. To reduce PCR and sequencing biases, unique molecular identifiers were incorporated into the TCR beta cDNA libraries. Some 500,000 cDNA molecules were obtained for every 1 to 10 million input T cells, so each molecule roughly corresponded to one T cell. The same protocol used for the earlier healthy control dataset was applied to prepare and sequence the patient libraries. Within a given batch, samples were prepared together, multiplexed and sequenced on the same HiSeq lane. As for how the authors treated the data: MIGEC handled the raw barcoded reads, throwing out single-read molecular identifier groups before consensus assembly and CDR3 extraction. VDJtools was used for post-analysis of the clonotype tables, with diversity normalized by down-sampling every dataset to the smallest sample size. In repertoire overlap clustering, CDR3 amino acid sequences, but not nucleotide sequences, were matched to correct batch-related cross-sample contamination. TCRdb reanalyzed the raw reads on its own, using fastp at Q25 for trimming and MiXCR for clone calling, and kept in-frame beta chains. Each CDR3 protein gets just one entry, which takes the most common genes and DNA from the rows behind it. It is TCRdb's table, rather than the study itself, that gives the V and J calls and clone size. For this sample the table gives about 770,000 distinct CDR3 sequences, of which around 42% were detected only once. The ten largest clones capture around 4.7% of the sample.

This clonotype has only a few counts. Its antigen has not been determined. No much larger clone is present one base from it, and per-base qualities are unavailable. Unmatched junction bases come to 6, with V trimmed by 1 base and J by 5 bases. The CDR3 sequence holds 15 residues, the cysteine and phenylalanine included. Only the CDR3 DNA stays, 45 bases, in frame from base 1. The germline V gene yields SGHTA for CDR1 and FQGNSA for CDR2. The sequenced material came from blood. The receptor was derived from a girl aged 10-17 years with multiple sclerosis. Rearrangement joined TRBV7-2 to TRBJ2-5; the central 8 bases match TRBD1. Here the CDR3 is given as CASSLVTGGTETQYF. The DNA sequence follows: TGTGCCAGCAGCTTAGTAACAGGGGGTACTGAGACCCAGTACTTC.